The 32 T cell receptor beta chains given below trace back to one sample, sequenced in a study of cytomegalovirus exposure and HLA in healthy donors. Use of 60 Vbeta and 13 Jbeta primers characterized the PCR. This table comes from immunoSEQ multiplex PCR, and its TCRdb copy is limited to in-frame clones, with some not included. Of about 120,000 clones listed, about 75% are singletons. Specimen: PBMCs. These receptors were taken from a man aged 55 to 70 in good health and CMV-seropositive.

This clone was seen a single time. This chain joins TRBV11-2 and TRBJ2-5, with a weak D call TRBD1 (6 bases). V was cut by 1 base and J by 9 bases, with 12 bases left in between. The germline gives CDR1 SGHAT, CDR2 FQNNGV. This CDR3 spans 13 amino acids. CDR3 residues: CASSLVTGRAQYF. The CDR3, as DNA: TGTGCCAGCAGCTTAGTCACAGGGCGGGCCCAGTACTTC.

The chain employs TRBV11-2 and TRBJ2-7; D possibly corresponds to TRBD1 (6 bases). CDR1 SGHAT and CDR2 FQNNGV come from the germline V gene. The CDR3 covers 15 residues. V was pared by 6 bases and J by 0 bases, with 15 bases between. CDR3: CASRSETGSSYEQYF. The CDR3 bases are TGTGCCAGCAGATCTGAGACAGGTAGCTCCTACGAGCAGTACTTC.

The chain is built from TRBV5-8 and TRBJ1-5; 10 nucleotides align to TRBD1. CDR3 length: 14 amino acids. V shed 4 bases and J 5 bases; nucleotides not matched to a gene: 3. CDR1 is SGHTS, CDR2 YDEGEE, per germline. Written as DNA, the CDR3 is TGTGCCAGCAGCGGGGACAGGGGTGATCAGCCCCAGCATTTT. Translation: CASSGDRGDQPQHF.

For the CDR3, the DNA is TGTGCCAGCAGCCCCCGGGGAAGAAACACCTTC. Translating it yields CASSPRGRNTF. The chain is built from TRBV11-2 and TRBJ1-2; no firm D call. V lost 5 bases, J lost 12 bases, and 13 bases lay in between. The CDR3 runs 11 residues. Germline values: CDR1 SGHAT, CDR2 FQNNGV.

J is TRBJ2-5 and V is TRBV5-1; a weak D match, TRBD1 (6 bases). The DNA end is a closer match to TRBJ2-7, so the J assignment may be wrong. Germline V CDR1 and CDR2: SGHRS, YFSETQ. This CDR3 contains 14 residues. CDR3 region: CASSIQGDKYEQYF. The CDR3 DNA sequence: TGCGCCAGCAGCATACAGGGAGATAAGTACGAGCAGTACTTC.

CDR3 sequence: CASSLEGTGGGEQYF. In DNA, the CDR3 is TGCGCCAGCAGCTTGGAGGGGACAGGGGGCGGCGAGCAGTACTTC. The chain has TRBV5-1 and TRBJ2-7; 12 bases fit TRBD1. Germline V gene data show CDR1 as SGHRS and CDR2 as YFSETQ. The V gene end was trimmed by 0 bases and the J gene end by 6 bases; junction bases not matched to a gene: 4. This CDR3 spans 15 amino acids. The variable domain in full, completed from reference TRBV5-1 and TRBJ2-7, reads KAGVTQTPRYLIKTRGQQVTLSCSPISGHRSVSWYQQTPGQGLQFLFEYFSETQRNKGNFPGRFSGRQFSNSRSEMNVSTLELGDSALYLCASSLEGTGGGEQYFGPGTRLTVT.

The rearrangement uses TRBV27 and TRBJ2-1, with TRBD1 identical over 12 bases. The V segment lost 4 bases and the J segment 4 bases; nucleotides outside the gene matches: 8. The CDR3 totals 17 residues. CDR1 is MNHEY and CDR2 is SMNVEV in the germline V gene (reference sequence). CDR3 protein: CASSSSGTGGHYNEQFF. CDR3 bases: TGTGCCAGCAGTTCCTCCGGGACAGGGGGCCATTACAATGAGCAGTTCTTC.

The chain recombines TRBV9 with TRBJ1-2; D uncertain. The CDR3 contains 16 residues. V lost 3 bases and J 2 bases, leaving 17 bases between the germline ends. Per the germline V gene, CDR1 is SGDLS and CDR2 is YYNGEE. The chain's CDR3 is CASSADPREFNYGYTF. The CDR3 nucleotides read TGTGCCAGCAGCGCTGATCCGAGGGAATTCAACTATGGCTACACCTTC.

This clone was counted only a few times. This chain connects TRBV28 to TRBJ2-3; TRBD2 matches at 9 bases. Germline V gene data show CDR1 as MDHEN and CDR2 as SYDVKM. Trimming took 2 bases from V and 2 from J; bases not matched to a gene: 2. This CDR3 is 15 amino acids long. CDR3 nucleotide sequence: TGTGCCAGCAGTTTACTAGCGGGGAACACAGATACGCAGTATTTT. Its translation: CASSLLAGNTDTQYF.

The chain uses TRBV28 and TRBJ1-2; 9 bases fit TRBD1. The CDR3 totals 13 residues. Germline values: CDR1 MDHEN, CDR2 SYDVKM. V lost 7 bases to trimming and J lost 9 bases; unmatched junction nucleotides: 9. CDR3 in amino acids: CASTLGQGARYTF. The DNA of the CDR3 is TGTGCCAGCACCCTGGGACAGGGAGCTCGCTACACCTTC.

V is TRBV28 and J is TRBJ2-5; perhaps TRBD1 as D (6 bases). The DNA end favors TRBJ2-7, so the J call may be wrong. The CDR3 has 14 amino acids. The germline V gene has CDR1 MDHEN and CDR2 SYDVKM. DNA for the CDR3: TGTGCCAGCAGTTTTGGGACACGAATCTACGAGCAGTACTTC. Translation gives CASSFGTRIYEQYF.

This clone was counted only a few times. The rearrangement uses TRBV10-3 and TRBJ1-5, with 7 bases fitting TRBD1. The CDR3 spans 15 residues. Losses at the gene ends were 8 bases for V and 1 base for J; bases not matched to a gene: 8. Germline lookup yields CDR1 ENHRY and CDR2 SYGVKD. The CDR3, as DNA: TGTGCCATCGCAGTGGGGGGACAGAGCAATCAGCCCCAGCATTTT. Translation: CAIAVGGQSNQPQHF.

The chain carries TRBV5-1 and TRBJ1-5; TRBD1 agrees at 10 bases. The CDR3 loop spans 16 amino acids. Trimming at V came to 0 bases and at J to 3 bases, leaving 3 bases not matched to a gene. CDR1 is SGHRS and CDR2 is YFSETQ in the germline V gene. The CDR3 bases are TGCGCCAGCAGCTTGGCGGGGACAGGGGACAATCAGCCCCAGCATTTT. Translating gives CASSLAGTGDNQPQHF. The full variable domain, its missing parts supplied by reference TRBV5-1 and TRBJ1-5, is KAGVTQTPRYLIKTRGQQVTLSCSPISGHRSVSWYQQTPGQGLQFLFEYFSETQRNKGNFPGRFSGRQFSNSRSEMNVSTLELGDSALYLCASSLAGTGDNQPQHFGDGTRLSIL.

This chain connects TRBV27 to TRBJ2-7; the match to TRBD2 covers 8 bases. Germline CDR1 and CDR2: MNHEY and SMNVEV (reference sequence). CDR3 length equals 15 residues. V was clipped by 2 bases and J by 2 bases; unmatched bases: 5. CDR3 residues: CASSLELAATYEQYF. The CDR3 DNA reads TGTGCCAGCAGTTTAGAACTAGCGGCCACCTACGAGCAGTACTTC.

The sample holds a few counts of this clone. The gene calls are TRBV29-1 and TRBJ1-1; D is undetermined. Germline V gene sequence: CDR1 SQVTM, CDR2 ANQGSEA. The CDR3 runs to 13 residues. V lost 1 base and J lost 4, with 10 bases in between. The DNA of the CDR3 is TGCAGCGTTGAAGGAGGGTTGGGCACTGAAGCTTTCTTT. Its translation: CSVEGGLGTEAFF.

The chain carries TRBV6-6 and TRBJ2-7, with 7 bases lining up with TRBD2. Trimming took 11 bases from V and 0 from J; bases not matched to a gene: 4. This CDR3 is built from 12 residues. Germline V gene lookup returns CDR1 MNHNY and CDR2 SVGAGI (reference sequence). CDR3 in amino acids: CAASSGSYEQYF. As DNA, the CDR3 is TGTGCCGCCTCTAGCGGCTCCTACGAGCAGTACTTC.

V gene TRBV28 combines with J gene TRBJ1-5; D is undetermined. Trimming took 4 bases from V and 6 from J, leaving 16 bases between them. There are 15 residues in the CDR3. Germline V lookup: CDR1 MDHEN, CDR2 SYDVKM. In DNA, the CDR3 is TGTGCCAGCAGTTCCCCCGGGGAAGTTGGTCAGCCCCAGCATTTT. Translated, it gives CASSSPGEVGQPQHF.

CDR3 residues: CASIQGEDEKLFF. CDR3 nucleotide sequence: TGTGCCAGTATACAGGGCGAGGATGAAAAACTGTTTTTT. This chain connects TRBV2 to TRBJ1-4, with D possibly matching TRBD1 (6 bases). Trimming removed 9 bases at V and 6 bases at J, with 14 bases between. The CDR3 spans 13 residues. Germline V gives CDR1 SNHLY, CDR2 FYNNEI.

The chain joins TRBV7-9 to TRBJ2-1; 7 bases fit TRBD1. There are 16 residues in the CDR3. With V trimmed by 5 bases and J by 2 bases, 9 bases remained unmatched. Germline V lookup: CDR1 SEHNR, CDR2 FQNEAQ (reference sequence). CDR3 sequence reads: CASSPRQGVTYNEQFF. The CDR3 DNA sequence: TGTGCCAGCAGCCCGAGACAGGGAGTGACCTACAATGAGCAGTTCTTC.

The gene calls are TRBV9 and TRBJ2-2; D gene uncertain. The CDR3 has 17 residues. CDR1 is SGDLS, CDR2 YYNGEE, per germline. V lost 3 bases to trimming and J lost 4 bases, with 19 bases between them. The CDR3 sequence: CASSGLSPRLSTGELFF. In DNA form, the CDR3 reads TGTGCCAGCAGCGGGCTGAGCCCCAGGTTGAGCACCGGGGAGCTGTTTTTT. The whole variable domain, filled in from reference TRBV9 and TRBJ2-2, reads DSGVTQTPKHLITATGQRVTLRCSPRSGDLSVYWYQQSLDQGLQFLIQYYNGEERAKGNILERFSAQQFPDLHSELNLSSLELGDSALYFCASSGLSPRLSTGELFFGEGSRLTVL.

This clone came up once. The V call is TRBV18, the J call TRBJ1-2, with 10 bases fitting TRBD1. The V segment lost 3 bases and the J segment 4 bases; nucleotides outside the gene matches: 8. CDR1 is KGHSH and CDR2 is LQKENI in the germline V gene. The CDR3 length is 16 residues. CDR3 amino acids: CASSPMTGGGRYGYTF. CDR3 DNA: TGTGCCAGCTCACCGATGACAGGGGGCGGACGCTATGGCTACACCTTC.

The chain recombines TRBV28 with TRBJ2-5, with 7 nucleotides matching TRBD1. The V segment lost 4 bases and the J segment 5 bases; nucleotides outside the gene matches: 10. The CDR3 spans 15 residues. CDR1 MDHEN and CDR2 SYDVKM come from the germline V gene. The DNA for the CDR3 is TGTGCCAGCAGTTCCGGCAGCAGGGGGTCGGAGACCCAGTACTTC. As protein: CASSSGSRGSETQYF.

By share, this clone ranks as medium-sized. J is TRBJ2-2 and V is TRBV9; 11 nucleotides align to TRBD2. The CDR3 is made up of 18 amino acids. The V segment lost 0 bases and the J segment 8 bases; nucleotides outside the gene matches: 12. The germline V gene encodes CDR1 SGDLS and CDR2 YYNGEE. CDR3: CASSVDLGTSGSLGELFF. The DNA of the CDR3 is TGTGCCAGCAGCGTAGATTTGGGGACTAGCGGAAGCCTGGGGGAGCTGTTTTTT.

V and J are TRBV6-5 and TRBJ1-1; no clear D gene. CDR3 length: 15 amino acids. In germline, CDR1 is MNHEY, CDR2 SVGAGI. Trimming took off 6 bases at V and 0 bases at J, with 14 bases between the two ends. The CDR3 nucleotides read TGTGCCAGCAGGGGTCTCGGAGGGTTGAACACTGAAGCTTTCTTT. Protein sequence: CASRGLGGLNTEAFF.

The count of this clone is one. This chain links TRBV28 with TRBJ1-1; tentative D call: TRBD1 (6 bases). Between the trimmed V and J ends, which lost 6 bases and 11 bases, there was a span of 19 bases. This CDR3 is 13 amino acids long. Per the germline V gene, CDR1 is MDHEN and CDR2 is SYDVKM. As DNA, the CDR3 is TGTGCCAGCAGAGGGGACACCAGGCCTTTGGCTTTCTTT. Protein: CASRGDTRPLAFF.

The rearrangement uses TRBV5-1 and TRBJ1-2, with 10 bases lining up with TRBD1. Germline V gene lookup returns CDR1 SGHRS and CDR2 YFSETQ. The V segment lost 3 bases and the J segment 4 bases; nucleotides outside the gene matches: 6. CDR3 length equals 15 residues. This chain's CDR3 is CASSWTGGSSYGYTF. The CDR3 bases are TGCGCCAGCAGCTGGACAGGGGGATCGAGCTATGGCTACACCTTC.

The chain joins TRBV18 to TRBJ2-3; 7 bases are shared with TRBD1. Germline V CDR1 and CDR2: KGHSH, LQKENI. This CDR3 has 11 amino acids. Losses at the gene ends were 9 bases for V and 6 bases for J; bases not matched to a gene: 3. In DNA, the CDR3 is TGTGCCAGTTCCAGGGGGGATACGCAGTATTTT. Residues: CASSRGDTQYF.

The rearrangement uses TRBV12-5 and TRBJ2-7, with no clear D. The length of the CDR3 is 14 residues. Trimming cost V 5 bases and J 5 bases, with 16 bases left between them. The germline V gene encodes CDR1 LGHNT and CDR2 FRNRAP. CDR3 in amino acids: CASGPDTILHEQYF. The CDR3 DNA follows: TGTGCTAGTGGTCCAGACACGATACTCCACGAGCAGTACTTC.

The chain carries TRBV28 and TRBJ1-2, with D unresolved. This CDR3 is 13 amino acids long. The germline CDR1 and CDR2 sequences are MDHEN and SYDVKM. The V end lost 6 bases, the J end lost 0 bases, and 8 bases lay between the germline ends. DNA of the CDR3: TGTGCCAGCAGCCCACCGGCTAACTATGGCTACACCTTC. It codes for CASSPPANYGYTF.

The CDR3 loop is CASRAGGGYNEQFF. The CDR3 bases are TGTGCCAGCCGCGCGGGAGGAGGTTACAATGAGCAGTTCTTC. The chain carries TRBV6-5 and TRBJ2-1; 8 bases line up with TRBD2. CDR1 MNHEY and CDR2 SVGAGI come from the germline V gene. The CDR3 length is 14 residues. Trimming cost V 8 bases and J 4 bases; bases outside gene matches: 7.

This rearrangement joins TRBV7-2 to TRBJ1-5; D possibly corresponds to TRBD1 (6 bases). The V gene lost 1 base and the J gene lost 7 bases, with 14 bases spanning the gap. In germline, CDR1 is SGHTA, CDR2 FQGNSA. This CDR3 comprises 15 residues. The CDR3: CASSLGRGGLQPQHF. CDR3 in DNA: TGTGCCAGCAGCTTAGGTCGCGGGGGGCTCCAGCCCCAGCATTTT.

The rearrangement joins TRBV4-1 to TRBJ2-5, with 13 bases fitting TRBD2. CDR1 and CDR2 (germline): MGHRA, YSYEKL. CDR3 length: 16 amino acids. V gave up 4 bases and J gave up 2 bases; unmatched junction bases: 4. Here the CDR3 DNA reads TGCGCCAGCAGCCCCCGACTAGCGGGAGGACAAGAGACCCAGTACTTC. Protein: CASSPRLAGGQETQYF.